These T cell receptor beta chains were read from a single sample in a study of CD8 T cells in Susac syndrome. TCRdb reanalysed the immunoSEQ multiplex PCR reads using MiXCR and keeps one entry per CDR3 protein. The sample includes a few hundred thousand distinct CDR3 sequences, approximately 85% of them seen just once. The sample taken for sequencing was CD8+ T cells from PBMCs. The receptors stem from a human donor with multiple sclerosis. The CDR3 runs from the conserved cysteine through the conserved F or W. D genes are given only for firm matches. Clone size is not always given. Where it is, it says once, few, many or a class for expanded clones.

>NA|TRBJ2-7|TRBV5-1|NA
TGCGCCAGCAGCTTGGTAGGGGTCCACGAGCAGTACTTC
CASSLVGVHEQYF
>TRBD2|TRBJ2-1|TRBV7-3|NA
TGTGCCAGCAGCTCCTGGTTAGGTAGCGGGAGGGGATCCTACAATGAGCAGTTCTTC
CASSSWLGSGRGSYNEQFF
>NA|TRBJ1-1|TRBV5-6|NA
TGTGCCAGCAGCTTACTAGGGATCGTAGGAGCTTTCTTT
CASSLLGIVGAFF
>NA|TRBJ2-7|TRBV30|once
TGTGCCTGGACCGGCCCTTGGGGGGGGGCCGACGAGCAGTACTTC
CAWTGPWGGADEQYF
>TRBD1|TRBJ1-4|TRBV2|NA
TGTGCCAAGTCGGACAGGAAGATTTCAACTAATGAAAAACTGTTTTTT
CAKSDRKISTNEKLFF
>NA|TRBJ2-7|TRBV10-1|NA
TGCGCCAGCAGTGAGAGCGGGTTCTACGAGCAGTACTTC
CASSESGFYEQYF
>TRBD2|TRBJ2-7|TRBV11-3|NA
TGTGCCAGCAGCTTCCCTAGCGGGAGTTCCTACGAGCAGTACTTC
CASSFPSGSSYEQYF
>TRBD2|TRBJ2-5|TRBV4-1|NA
TGCGCCAGCAGCCAAGTCAGGGCTAGCGGGGGGTCCTTCCAAGAGACCCAGTACTTC
CASSQVRASGGSFQETQYF
>TRBD2|TRBJ2-1|TRBV2|NA
TGTGCCAGCCTTAGCGGGAGGGCCTACAATGAGCAGTTCTTC
CASLSGRAYNEQFF
>TRBD2|TRBJ2-3|TRBV9|NA
TGTGCCAGCAGCGAGACTAGCGGATACACAGATACGCAGTATTTT
CASSETSGYTDTQYF
>NA|TRBJ2-3|TRBV7-9|NA
TGTGCCAGCAGCTTAGTCGTCGAAGATACGCAGTATTTT
CASSLVVEDTQYF
>NA|TRBJ2-1|TRBV24-1|NA
TGTGCCACCAGTGATTATAATCAGGGGAATGAGCAGTTCTTC
CATSDYNQGNEQFF
>TRBD1|TRBJ1-2|TRBV15|once
TGTGCCACCAGCACGGACAGGGGTAACTATGGCTACACCTTC
CATSTDRGNYGYTF
>NA|TRBJ2-7|TRBV20-1|NA
TGCAGTGCTAGGGAAGGCTCCTACGAGCAGTACTTC
CSAREGSYEQYF
>NA|TRBJ2-7|TRBV12-3/TRBV12-4|NA
TGTGCCAGCAGCGCCCCTGGGGGGTACGAGCAGTACTTC
CASSAPGGYEQYF
>NA|TRBJ1-1|TRBV16|NA
TGTGCCAGCAGTCCTTTCAGGGAGAACACTGAAGCTTTCTTT
CASSPFRENTEAFF
>NA|TRBJ2-7|TRBV20-1|NA
TGCAGTGCTAGAAGCACTGGGGAGTACGAGCAGTACTTC
CSARSTGEYEQYF
>TRBD2|TRBJ2-1|TRBV20-1|NA
TGCAGTGCTAGAGATCTCCATACTAGCGGGCCCGACTACAATGAGCAGTTCTTC
CSARDLHTSGPDYNEQFF
>NA|TRBJ2-3|TRBV27|many
TGTGCCAGCAGTTTTGGAGATACGCAGTATTTT
CASSFGDTQYF
>NA|TRBJ1-1|TRBV5-1|few
TGCGCCAGCAGCCCCGGGGACGGGAACACTGAAGCTTTCTTT
CASSPGDGNTEAFF
>NA|TRBJ2-7|TRBV2|NA
TGTGCCAGCAGTTTCGCAGGGGAGAGCTCCTACGAGCAGTACTTC
CASSFAGESSYEQYF
>TRBD1|TRBJ2-5|TRBV7-6|NA
TGTGCCAGCAGCATGACAGGGGGCGAAGAGACCCAGTACTTC
CASSMTGGEETQYF
>NA|TRBJ2-3|TRBV10-3|NA
TGTGCCATCGGTGAAACGGGAGAGCCCCCAGATACGCAGTATTTT
CAIGETGEPPDTQYF
>NA|TRBJ1-1|TRBV5-4|few
TGTGCCAGCAGCTTGATGGGGCCGAACACTGAAGCTTTCTTT
CASSLMGPNTEAFF
>TRBD1|TRBJ2-1|TRBV30|NA
TGTGCCGGAACAGGGGTGGTCAATGAGCAGTTCTTC
CAGTGVVNEQFF
>NA|TRBJ2-1|TRBV12-3/TRBV12-4|NA
TGTGCCAGCAGTTTAGTTTCGGGAGTGTACAATGAGCAGTTCTTC
CASSLVSGVYNEQFF
>TRBD1|TRBJ2-4|TRBV6-5|few
TGTGCCAGCAGTTCGGCCGGGACAGCAATTTTGGAGTACTTC
CASSSAGTAILEYF
>NA|TRBJ2-1|TRBV20-1|NA
TGCAGTGCACCCGGCTCCTACAATGAGCAGTTCTTC
CSAPGSYNEQFF
>TRBD1|TRBJ2-7|TRBV27|NA
TGTGCCAGCAGTGCCTCCCAGGGGGTCTACGAGCAGTACTTC
CASSASQGVYEQYF
>NA|TRBJ1-1|TRBV20-1|once
TGCAGTGCTAGAGTCCTCCAGGGCGGTTTGAACACTGAAGCTTTCTTT
CSARVLQGGLNTEAFF
>TRBD1|TRBJ1-2|TRBV6-2/TRBV6-3|NA
TGTGCCAGCAGTTACCCGGGACAGGGGTTAAATGGCTACACCTTC
CASSYPGQGLNGYTF
>NA|TRBJ2-1|TRBV10-1|NA
TGCGCCAGCAGCGCGACAATAGAGTTAAGCTCCTACAATGAGCAGTTCTTC
CASSATIELSSYNEQFF
>TRBD1|TRBJ1-1|TRBV27|NA
TGTGCCAGCAGTGGCCCCGACAGGGGGCCTTACACTGAAGCTTTCTTT
CASSGPDRGPYTEAFF